Sequencing of this TCR beta chain was carried out in a study of blood T cells in healthy people across ages. The use of a sample-barcoded 5' primer and a J-beta primer mix characterized a second PCR of roughly 7 to 12 cycles. TCRdb re-analysed the 5' RACE reads in MiXCR, keeping a single row per CDR3 protein. Here the sample spans hundreds of thousands of distinct CDR3 sequences, about 25% being singletons. The CDR3 consists of 16 residues. Germline V gene lookup returns CDR1 MNHEY and CDR2 SVGAGI. This sample also belongs to another study, concerning T cells of mothers and their children.

The sequencing sample was made of blood. The chain is built from TRBV6-5 and TRBJ2-5; TRBD1 matches 7 bases. The end of the DNA aligns better with TRBJ2-7, so the J call may be wrong. The sequence was obtained from a boy between 5 and 17 years old in good health. The CDR3 spells CASSYSFPGQGDEQYF. As DNA, the CDR3 is TGTGCCAGCAGTTACTCCTTCCCGGGGCAGGGGGACGAGCAGTACTTC.